This T cell receptor (beta chain) was recorded in a study of cytomegalovirus exposure and HLA in healthy donors. All donors participated as healthy donors of bone marrow. With 60 Vbeta and 13 Jbeta primers, the PCR was carried out. Per the authors' pipeline: In a later analysis, the count reached some 75 million unique TCR beta chains, with roughly 9.9 million shared. Sequencing was performed with immunoSEQ multiplex PCR; in TCRdb, only in-frame clones are kept and a portion is missing. The V and J calls and clone size were taken over from that table, and D and trimming were inferred from the DNA. The sample contains roughly 190,000 clones, around 80% of which appear only once. Study outcomes and limitations: A missense DCLRE1C variant was associated with V- and J-gene trimming of TCR beta chains in a later analysis, and an independent cohort replicated the association.

This clone was picked up one time. As yet, its antigen is unknown. Trimming removed 2 bases from V and 6 bases from J, with 10 bases in between. Germline V gene data show CDR1 as SGDLS and CDR2 as YYNGEE. This CDR3 contains 13 residues. The chain combines TRBV9 with TRBJ2-3; no firm D call. This TCR came from a woman aged 40-49 years in good health and CMV-seronegative. Specimen: PBMCs. CDR3 coding DNA: TGTGCCAGCAGCGTGTCCTCGGAGGATACGCAGTATTTT. Translated: CASSVSSEDTQYF.